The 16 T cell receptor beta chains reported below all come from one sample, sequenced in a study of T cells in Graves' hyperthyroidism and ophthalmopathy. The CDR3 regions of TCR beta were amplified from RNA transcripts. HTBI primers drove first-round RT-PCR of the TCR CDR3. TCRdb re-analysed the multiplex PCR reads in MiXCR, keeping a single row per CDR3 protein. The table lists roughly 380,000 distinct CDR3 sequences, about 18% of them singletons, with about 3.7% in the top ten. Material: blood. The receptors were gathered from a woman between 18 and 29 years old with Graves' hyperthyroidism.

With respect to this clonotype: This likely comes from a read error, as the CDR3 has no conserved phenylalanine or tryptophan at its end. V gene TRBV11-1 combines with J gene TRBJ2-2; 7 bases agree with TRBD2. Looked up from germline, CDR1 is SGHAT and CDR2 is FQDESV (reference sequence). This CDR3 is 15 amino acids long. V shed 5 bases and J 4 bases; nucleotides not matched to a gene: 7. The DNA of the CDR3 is TGTGCCAGCAGCCTACGGACTAGATCCACCGGGGAGCTGTTTTTG. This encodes CASSLRTRSTGELFL.

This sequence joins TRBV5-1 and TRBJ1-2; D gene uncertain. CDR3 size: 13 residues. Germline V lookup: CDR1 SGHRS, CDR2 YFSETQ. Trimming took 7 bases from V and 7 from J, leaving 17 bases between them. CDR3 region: CASGSGQTSGYTF. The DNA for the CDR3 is TGCGCCAGCGGATCCGGGCAAACTAGTGGCTACACCTTC.

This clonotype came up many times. CDR3 coding DNA: TGCAGTGCTAGCACAACGCAGGAGGATCACTATGGCTACACCTTC. Translation gives CSASTTQEDHYGYTF. J is TRBJ1-2 and V is TRBV20-1; D is undetermined. The CDR3 is 15 amino acids. Germline V gene sequence: CDR1 DFQATT, CDR2 SNEGSKA (reference sequence). The V end lost 3 bases, the J end lost 3 bases, and 17 bases lay between the germline ends.

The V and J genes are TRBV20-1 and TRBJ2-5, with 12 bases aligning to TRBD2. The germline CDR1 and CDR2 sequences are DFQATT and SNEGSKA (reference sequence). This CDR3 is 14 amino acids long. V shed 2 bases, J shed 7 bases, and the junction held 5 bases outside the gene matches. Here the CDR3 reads CSARLAGGKGTQYF. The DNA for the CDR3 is TGCAGTGCTAGACTAGCGGGGGGGAAGGGGACCCAGTACTTC.

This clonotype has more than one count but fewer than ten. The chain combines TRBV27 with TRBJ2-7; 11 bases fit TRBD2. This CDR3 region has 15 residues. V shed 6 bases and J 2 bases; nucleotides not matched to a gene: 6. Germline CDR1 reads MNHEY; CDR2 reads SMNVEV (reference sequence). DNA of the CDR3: TGTGCCAGCAGGAGTCTAGCGGGGGGAACCTACGAGCAGTACTTC. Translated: CASRSLAGGTYEQYF.

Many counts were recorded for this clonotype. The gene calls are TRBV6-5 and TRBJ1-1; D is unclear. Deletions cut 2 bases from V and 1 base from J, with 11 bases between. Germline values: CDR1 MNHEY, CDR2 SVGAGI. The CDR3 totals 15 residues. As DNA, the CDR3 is TGTGCCAGCAGTTACGGGGTCCTGCCGAACACTGAAGCTTTCTTT. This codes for CASSYGVLPNTEAFF.

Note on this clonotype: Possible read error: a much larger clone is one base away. The CDR3 region has the DNA TGTGCCAGCAGCCTAGCGGGGGGTAAAAACATTAAGTACTTC. This translates into CASSLAGGKNIKYF. The rearrangement links TRBV12-3 or TRBV12-4 to TRBJ2-4; the match to TRBD2 covers 11 bases. This CDR3 region has 14 residues.

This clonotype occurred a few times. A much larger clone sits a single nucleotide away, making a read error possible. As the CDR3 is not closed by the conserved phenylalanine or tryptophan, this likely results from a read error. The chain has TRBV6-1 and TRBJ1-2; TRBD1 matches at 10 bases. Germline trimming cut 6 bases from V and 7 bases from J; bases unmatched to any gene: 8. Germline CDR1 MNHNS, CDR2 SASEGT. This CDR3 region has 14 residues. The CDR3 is CASRGQGVHTGYTV. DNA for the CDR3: TGTGCCAGCAGAGGACAGGGGGTTCACACTGGCTACACCGTC.

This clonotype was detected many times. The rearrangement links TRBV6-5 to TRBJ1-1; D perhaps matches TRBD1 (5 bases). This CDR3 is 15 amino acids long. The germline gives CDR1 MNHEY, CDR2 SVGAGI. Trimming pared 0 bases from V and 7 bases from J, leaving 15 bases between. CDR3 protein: CASSYSSPGTHEAFF. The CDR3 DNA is TGTGCCAGCAGTTACTCCTCCCCCGGGACCCATGAAGCTTTCTTT.

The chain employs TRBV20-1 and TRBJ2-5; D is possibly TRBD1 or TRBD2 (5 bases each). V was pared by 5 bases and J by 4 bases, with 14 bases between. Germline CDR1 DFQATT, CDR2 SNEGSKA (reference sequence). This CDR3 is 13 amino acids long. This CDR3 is CSADGDVRETQYF. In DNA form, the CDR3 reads TGCAGTGCTGATGGGGACGTGAGAGAGACCCAGTACTTC.

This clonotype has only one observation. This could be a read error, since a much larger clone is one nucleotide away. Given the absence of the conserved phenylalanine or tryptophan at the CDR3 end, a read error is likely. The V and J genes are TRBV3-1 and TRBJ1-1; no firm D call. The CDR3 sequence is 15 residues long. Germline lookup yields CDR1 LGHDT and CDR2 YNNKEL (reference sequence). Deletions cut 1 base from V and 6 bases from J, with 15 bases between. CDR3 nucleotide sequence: TGTGCCAGCAGCCAAGGCTCGTTAGGGATCGCTGAAGCTTTCGTT. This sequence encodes CASSQGSLGIAEAFV.

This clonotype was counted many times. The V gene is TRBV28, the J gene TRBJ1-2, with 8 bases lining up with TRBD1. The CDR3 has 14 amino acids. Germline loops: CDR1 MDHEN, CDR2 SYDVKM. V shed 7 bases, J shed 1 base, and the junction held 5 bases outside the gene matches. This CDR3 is CASNHGQGNYGYTF. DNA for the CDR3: TGTGCCAGCAACCATGGACAGGGTAACTATGGCTACACCTTC.

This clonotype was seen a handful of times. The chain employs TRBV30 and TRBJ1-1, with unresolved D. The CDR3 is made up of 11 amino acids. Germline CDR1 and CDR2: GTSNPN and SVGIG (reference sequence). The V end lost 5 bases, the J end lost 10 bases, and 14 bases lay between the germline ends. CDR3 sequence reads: CAWGYPGRAFF. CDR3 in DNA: TGTGCCTGGGGGTACCCGGGGAGAGCTTTCTTT.

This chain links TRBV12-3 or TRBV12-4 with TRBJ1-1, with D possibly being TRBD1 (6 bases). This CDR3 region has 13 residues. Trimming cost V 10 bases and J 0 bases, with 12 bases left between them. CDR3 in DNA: TGTGCCACTACCGGACAGATGAACACTGAAGCTTTCTTT. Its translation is CATTGQMNTEAFF.

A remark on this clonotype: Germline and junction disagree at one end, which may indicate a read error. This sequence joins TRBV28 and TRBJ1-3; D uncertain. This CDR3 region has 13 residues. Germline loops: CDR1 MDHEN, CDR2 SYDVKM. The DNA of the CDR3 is TGTCCCAGCGCACCGCCCACTCCGAACACCATATATTTT. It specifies CPSAPPTPNTIYF.

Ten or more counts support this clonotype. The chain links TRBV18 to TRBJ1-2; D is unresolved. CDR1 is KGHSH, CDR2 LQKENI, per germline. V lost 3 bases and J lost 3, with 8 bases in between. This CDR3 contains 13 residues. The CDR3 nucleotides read TGTGCCAGCTCACCCGAGGATTACTATGGCTACACCTTC. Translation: CASSPEDYYGYTF.